The 15 T cell receptor beta chains below were found in one sample sequenced in a study of T-cell reconstitution after alpha-beta-depleted transplantation in children. Unique molecular identifiers were incorporated into the prepared TCRbeta library. TCRdb passed the PCR reads through MiXCR, listing each CDR3 protein once. The top ten hold nearly 5.5% of the sample, which has approximately 390,000 distinct CDR3 sequences, approximately 10% seen once. This material consisted of PBMCs from the stem cell graft donor, taken from the stem cell graft. The source is a human donor who donated a stem cell graft to a child with acute myeloid leukemia.

This clonotype was seen many times. This rearrangement joins TRBV6-2 or TRBV6-3 to TRBJ2-3; either TRBD1 or TRBD2 may supply D (5 bases each). Germline V gene sequence: CDR1 MNHEY, CDR2 SVGEGT. The CDR3 is 12 amino acids. Trimming shortened V by 6 bases and J by 6 bases, and 10 bases separated the two germline ends. The CDR3 region has the DNA TGTGCCAGCAGGAGGGGCGGGGATACGCAGTATTTT. Translated, it gives CASRRGGDTQYF.

This clonotype was counted only a few times. The J gene is TRBJ1-2, the V gene TRBV7-2; 9 bases are shared with TRBD1. Germline V gene lookup returns CDR1 SGHTA and CDR2 FQGNSA. This CDR3 comprises 15 residues. The ends lost 5 bases at V and 4 bases at J; junction bases unmatched: 8. The CDR3 protein is CASSPDRGELYGYTF. CDR3 DNA sequence: TGTGCCAGCAGCCCCGACAGGGGGGAGCTCTATGGCTACACCTTC.

The gene calls are TRBV29-1 and TRBJ2-2; D is uncertain. The CDR3 consists of 13 residues. V shed 7 bases and J shed 6 bases, with 15 bases lying between them. Germline values: CDR1 SQVTM, CDR2 ANQGSEA. DNA for the CDR3: TGCAGCGGGAGATGGGCCACTGCCGGGGAGCTGTTTTTT. Its protein is CSGRWATAGELFF.

The chain joins TRBV12-3 or TRBV12-4 to TRBJ2-1; perhaps TRBD2 as D (6 bases). V shed 3 bases and J shed 3 bases, with 15 bases lying between them. CDR3 size: 16 residues. In DNA form, the CDR3 reads TGTGCCAGCAGTTTGGTTGGAGGGAGAGGCTACAATGAGCAGTTCTTC. Amino acids: CASSLVGGRGYNEQFF.

The table lists this clonotype with a few counts. V is TRBV6-1 and J is TRBJ1-4; D uncertain. V lost 7 bases and J 8 bases, leaving 17 bases between the germline ends. The CDR3 sequence is 14 residues long. The germline V gene has CDR1 MNHNS and CDR2 SASEGT. Written as DNA, the CDR3 is TGTGCCAGCACCCAACACCCAGAGAACGAAAAACTGTTTTTT. Protein product: CASTQHPENEKLFF.

This clonotype occurred a few times. In DNA form, the CDR3 reads TGTGCCAGCAGGACAGACAGATTACTCACCGGGGAGCTGTTTTTT. This codes for CASRTDRLLTGELFF. This chain links TRBV6-1 with TRBJ2-2, with D perhaps matching TRBD1 (5 bases). Germline assignment: CDR1 MNHNS and CDR2 SASEGT. There are 15 residues in the CDR3. The V end lost 6 bases, the J end lost 4 bases, and 15 bases lay between the germline ends.

Concerning this clonotype: Just one base apart from a much larger clone, this may be a read error. The V gene is TRBV29-1, the J gene TRBJ2-7, with D maybe TRBD1 (5 bases). Trimming removed 0 bases from V and 2 bases from J, with 11 bases in between. The CDR3 sequence is 14 residues long. Germline V gene lookup returns CDR1 SQVTM and CDR2 ANQGSEA. The CDR3 loop reads CSVEEAGWTYEQYF. As DNA, the CDR3 is TGCAGCGTTGAAGAGGCAGGGTGGACCTACGAGCAGTACTTC.

The sample holds many counts of this clonotype. The V gene is TRBV7-2, the J gene TRBJ1-5; D unclear. CDR1 is SGHTA and CDR2 is FQGNSA in the germline V gene. V lost 0 bases, J lost 3 bases, and 9 bases lay in between. The CDR3 sequence is 15 residues long. The CDR3 region has the DNA TGTGCCAGCAGCTTAGCGGGCGGGTACAATCAGCCCCAGCATTTT. This translates into CASSLAGGYNQPQHF.

In this sample, this clonotype turned up a few times. The chain joins TRBV3-1 to TRBJ2-2; D gene uncertain. This CDR3 has 13 amino acids. Looked up from germline, CDR1 is LGHDT and CDR2 is YNNKEL (reference sequence). Deletions cut 0 bases from V and 4 bases from J, with 3 bases between. The DNA of the CDR3 is TGTGCCAGCAGCCAAGAGATCACCGGGGAGCTGTTTTTT. It translates to CASSQEITGELFF.

This clonotype was found a few times. This rearrangement joins TRBV4-1 to TRBJ1-5, with a tentative D call TRBD1 (5 bases). Germline CDR1 is MGHRA and CDR2 is YSYEKL. The CDR3 runs 15 residues. V was cut by 4 bases and J by 6 bases, with 16 bases left in between. This chain's CDR3 is CASSPHLQGPQPQHF. CDR3 nucleotide sequence: TGCGCCAGCAGCCCCCATTTGCAGGGACCTCAGCCCCAGCATTTT.

J is TRBJ2-3 and V is TRBV20-1; no definite D call. The CDR3 spans 11 residues. Per the germline V gene, CDR1 is DFQATT and CDR2 is SNEGSKA (reference sequence). The V gene lost 1 base and the J gene lost 7 bases, with 6 bases spanning the gap. The DNA for the CDR3 is TGCAGTGCTAGAGGTACTCATACGCAGTATTTT. Translated, it gives CSARGTHTQYF.

This rearrangement joins TRBV30 to TRBJ2-1; 9 bases align to TRBD1. V shed 2 bases and J 4 bases; nucleotides not matched to a gene: 9. Per the germline V gene, CDR1 is GTSNPN and CDR2 is SVGIG (reference sequence). This CDR3 is built from 16 residues. The CDR3 spells CAWSTKGQGRYNEQFF. DNA for the CDR3: TGTGCCTGGAGTACCAAGGGACAGGGTAGATACAATGAGCAGTTCTTC.

This clonotype was recorded once. This chain links TRBV7-6 with TRBJ1-6; the match to TRBD1 covers 11 bases. Trimming at V came to 5 bases and at J to 9 bases, leaving 6 bases not matched to a gene. Germline CDR1 SGHVS, CDR2 FNYEAQ. The CDR3 is made up of 15 amino acids. CDR3 sequence (DNA): TGTGCCAGCAGCATAGGACAGGGGGCGGGTTCACCCCTCCACTTT. It specifies CASSIGQGAGSPLHF.

The chain has TRBV29-1 and TRBJ2-7, with D unresolved. This CDR3 contains 11 residues. Germline-derived CDR1 and CDR2 are SQVTM and ANQGSEA. V lost 6 bases and J lost 6, with 12 bases in between. The CDR3 is CSVPSGSEQYF. As DNA, the CDR3 is TGCAGCGTACCGTCAGGTAGCGAGCAGTACTTC.

The table lists this clonotype with many counts. V gene TRBV20-1 combines with J gene TRBJ2-3; a possible D gene is TRBD1 (6 bases). V was clipped by 5 bases and J by 0 bases, with 15 bases between them. The CDR3 loop spans 15 amino acids. CDR1 and CDR2 from the germline V gene are DFQATT and SNEGSKA (reference sequence). The DNA for the CDR3 is TGCAGTGCTCCCGGACAGAGATCGAGCACAGATACGCAGTATTTT. It codes for CSAPGQRSSTDTQYF.